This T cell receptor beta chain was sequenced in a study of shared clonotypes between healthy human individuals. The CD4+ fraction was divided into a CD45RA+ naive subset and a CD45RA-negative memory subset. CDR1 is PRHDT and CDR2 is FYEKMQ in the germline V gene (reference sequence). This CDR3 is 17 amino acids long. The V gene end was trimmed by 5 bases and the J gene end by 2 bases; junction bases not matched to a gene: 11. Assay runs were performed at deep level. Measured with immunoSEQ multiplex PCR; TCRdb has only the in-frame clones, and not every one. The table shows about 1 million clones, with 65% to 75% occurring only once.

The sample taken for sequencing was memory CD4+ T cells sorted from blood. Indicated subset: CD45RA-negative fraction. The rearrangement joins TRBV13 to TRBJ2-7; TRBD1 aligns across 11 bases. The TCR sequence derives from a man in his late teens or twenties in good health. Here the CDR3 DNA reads TGTGCCAGCAGCCCCGGGACAGGGGGTTACGATGCCTACGAGCAGTACTTC. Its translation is CASSPGTGGYDAYEQYF.